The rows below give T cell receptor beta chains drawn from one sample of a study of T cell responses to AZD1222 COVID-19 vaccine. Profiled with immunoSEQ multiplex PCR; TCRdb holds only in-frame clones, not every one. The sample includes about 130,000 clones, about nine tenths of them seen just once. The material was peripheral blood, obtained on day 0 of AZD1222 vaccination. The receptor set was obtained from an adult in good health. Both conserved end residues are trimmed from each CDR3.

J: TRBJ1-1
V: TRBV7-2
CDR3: ASSPRQGGGTEAF

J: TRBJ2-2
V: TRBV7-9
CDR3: ASSLGAANTGELF

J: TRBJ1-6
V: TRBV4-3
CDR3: ASSQLRDRANSPLH

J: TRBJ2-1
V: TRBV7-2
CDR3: ASSSTGTGGNEQF

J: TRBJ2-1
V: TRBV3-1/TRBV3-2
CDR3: ASSQDLPSVNEQF

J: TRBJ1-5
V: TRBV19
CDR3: ASSIFPGLNNQPQH

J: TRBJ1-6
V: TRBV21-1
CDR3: ASSKTLPLNRGINSPLH

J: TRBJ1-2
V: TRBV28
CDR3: ASNVVGRGYT

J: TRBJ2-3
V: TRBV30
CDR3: AWSVRQSSTDTQY

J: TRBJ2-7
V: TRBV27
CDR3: ASIYEQY

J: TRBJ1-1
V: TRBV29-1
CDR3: SVAGTWNTEAF

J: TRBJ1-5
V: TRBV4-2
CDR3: ASSQQNQPQH

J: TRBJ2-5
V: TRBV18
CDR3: ASSPRQETQY

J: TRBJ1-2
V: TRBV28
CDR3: ASSLLGPNYGYT

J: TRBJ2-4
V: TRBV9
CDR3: ASSVGQGQNIQY

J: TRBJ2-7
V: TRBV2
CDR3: ATDRLGSSYEQY

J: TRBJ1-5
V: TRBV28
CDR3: ASRMPAGAAEPQH

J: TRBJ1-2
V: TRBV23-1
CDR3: ASSQSGQDLLYWAGYT

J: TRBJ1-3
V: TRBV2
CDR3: ASTSHDTSSGNTIY

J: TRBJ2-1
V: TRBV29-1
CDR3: SVARPFYLILLVGTNEQF

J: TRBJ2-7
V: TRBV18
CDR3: ASSLGEGASYEQY

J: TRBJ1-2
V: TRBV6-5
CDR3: ASSSVFELNYGYT

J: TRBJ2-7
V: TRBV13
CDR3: ASSTTKDEQY

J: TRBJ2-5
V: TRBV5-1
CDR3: ASSLDLAGGQETQY

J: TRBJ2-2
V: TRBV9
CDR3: ASSVGGTPNTGELF